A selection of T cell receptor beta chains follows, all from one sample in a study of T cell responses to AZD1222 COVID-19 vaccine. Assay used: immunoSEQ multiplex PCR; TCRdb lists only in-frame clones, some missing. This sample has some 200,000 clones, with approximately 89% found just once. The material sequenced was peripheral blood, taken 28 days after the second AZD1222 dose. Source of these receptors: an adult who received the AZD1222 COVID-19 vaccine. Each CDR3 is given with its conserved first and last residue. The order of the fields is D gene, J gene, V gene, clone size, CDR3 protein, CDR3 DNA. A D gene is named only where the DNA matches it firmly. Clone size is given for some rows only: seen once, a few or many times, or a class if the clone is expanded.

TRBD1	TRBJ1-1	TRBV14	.	CASSQERTGEAFF	TGTGCCAGCAGCCAAGAGCGGACAGGGGAAGCTTTCTTT
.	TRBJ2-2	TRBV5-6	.	CASSFDREAGELFF	TGTGCCAGCAGCTTTGACAGGGAGGCCGGGGAGCTGTTTTTT
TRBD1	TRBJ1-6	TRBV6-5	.	CAAAPRDRISPLHF	TGTGCAGCAGCCCCCCGGGACAGGATTTCACCCCTCCACTTT
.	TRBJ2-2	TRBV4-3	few	CASSQVAPGTGELFF	TGCGCCAGCAGCCAAGTCGCCCCCGGAACCGGGGAGCTGTTTTTT
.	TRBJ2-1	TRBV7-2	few	CASSPTGGGNYNEQFF	TGTGCCAGCAGTCCCACCGGCGGGGGCAACTACAATGAGCAGTTCTTC
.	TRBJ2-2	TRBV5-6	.	CASSSLHPDTGELFF	TGTGCCAGCAGCTCTCTCCACCCAGACACCGGGGAGCTGTTTTTT
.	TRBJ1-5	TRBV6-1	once	CASSEYQGFGQPQHF	TGTGCCAGCAGTGAATATCAGGGGTTTGGGCAGCCCCAGCATTTT
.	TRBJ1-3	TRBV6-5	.	CASSYSRGDGNTIYF	TGTGCCAGCAGTTACTCCCGGGGCGATGGAAACACCATATATTTT
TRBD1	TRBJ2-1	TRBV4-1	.	CASAKGQGPYNEQFF	TGCGCCAGCGCCAAGGGACAGGGCCCCTACAATGAGCAGTTCTTC
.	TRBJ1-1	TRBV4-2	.	CASSQAAEGHTEAFF	TGTGCCAGCAGCCAAGCAGCGGAGGGGCACACTGAAGCTTTCTTT
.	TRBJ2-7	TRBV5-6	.	CASSSPGATYEQYF	TGTGCCAGCAGCTCCCCCGGGGCCACCTACGAGCAGTACTTC
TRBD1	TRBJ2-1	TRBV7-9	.	CASSRTGQEYNEQFF	TGTGCCAGCAGTCGAACGGGACAGGAATACAATGAGCAGTTCTTC
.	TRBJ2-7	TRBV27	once	CASSPLRQTRQYF	TGTGCCAGCAGTCCCCTCCGACAGACTAGGCAGTACTTC
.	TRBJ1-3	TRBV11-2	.	CASSPGGNVHTIYF	TGTGCCAGCAGCCCTGGGGGGAACGTACACACCATATATTTT
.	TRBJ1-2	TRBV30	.	CAWGLLAYGYTF	TGTGCCTGGGGACTCCTTGCCTATGGCTACACCTTC
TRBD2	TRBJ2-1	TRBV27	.	CASSQRDSSEQFF	TGTGCCAGCAGCCAGCGGGATTCCAGTGAGCAGTTCTTC
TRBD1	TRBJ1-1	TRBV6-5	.	CASSRQGAVGTEAFF	TGTGCCAGCAGTCGACAGGGGGCGGTTGGCACTGAAGCTTTCTTT
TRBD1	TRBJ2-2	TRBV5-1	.	CASSTGQVAGELFF	TGCGCCAGCAGCACCGGACAGGTAGCCGGGGAGCTGTTTTTT